Each of the 18 T cell receptor beta chains below was sequenced from the same sample in a study of blood T cell repertoires in COVID-19. Sequenced by immunoSEQ multiplex PCR; TCRdb stores in-frame clones only, minus some. The data contain 150,000 or so clones, 75% to 90% of them singletons. The specimen sequenced was peripheral blood. These receptor sequences come from a man in his fifties or sixties with COVID-19, enrolled during active disease.

V usage is TRBV11-3 and J usage is TRBJ2-5, with 8 bases matching TRBD1. Germline V gene sequence: CDR1 SGHNT, CDR2 YENEEA. With V trimmed by 4 bases and J by 6 bases, 10 bases remained unmatched. This CDR3 comprises 15 residues. The DNA of the CDR3 is TGTGCCAGCAGCTCCGGACAGGGTATTATGCAGACCCAGTACTTC. Its translation is CASSSGQGIMQTQYF.

This chain joins TRBV24-1 and TRBJ2-3; a weak D match, TRBD2 (5 bases). The germline V gene encodes CDR1 KGHDR and CDR2 SFDVKD. The ends were cut back, 3 bases at V and 6 bases at J, with 6 bases in the middle. CDR3 length: 12 residues. The CDR3 DNA follows: TGTGCCACCAGTGATGGCGGGGATACGCAGTATTTT. It is translated as CATSDGGDTQYF.

The J gene is TRBJ1-2, the V gene TRBV19; the D gene is possibly TRBD1 (5 bases). V was trimmed by 1 base and J by 13 bases, leaving 13 bases between them. Germline lookup yields CDR1 LNHDA and CDR2 SQIVND (reference sequence). CDR3 length equals 12 residues. The CDR3 loop reads CASSIAKGDCTF. Here the CDR3 DNA reads TGTGCCAGTAGTATAGCCAAAGGGGACTGCACCTTC. Together with reference TRBV19 and TRBJ1-2, the CDR3 gives the full variable domain: DGGITQSPKYLFRKEGQNVTLSCEQNLNHDAMYWYRQDPGQGLRLIYYSQIVNDFQKGDIAEGYSVSREKKESFPLTVTSAQKNPTAFYLCASSIAKGDCTFGSGTRLTVV.

The J gene is TRBJ2-2, the V gene TRBV3-1 (or the pseudogene TRBV3-2); the D gene is possibly TRBD2 (5 bases). Germline V gene data show CDR1 as LGHDT and CDR2 as YNNKEL (reference sequence). V was cut by 4 bases and J by 13 bases, with 22 bases left in between. This CDR3 is built from 15 residues. CDR3 sequence (DNA): TGTGCCAGCAGCCGAAATACCGGACTTCCGGCTGGGCTGTTTTTT. Translation: CASSRNTGLPAGLFF.

CDR3 DNA: TGTGCCAGCAGAAGGGACAACTACAATGAGCAGTTCTTC. Translation gives CASRRDNYNEQFF. This sequence joins TRBV6-5 and TRBJ2-1; a possible D gene is TRBD1 (6 bases). V was pared by 6 bases and J by 3 bases, with 9 bases between. The germline gives CDR1 MNHEY, CDR2 SVGAGI. This CDR3 contains 13 residues.

The chain carries TRBV28 and TRBJ2-5, with TRBD1 as a possible D gene (5 bases). Germline-derived CDR1 and CDR2 are MDHEN and SYDVKM. This CDR3 region has 14 residues. V was shortened by 3 bases and J by 2 bases, with 10 bases between the two germline ends. DNA for the CDR3: TGTGCCAGCAGTTTCCTCGACAGACAAGAGACCCAGTACTTC. This gives the protein CASSFLDRQETQYF.

The rearrangement links TRBV19 to TRBJ2-7; 8 nucleotides agree with TRBD2. V trimming: 3 bases; J trimming: 2 bases; junction bases outside the gene matches: 3. Germline V gene lookup returns CDR1 LNHDA and CDR2 SQIVND (reference sequence). This CDR3 has 14 residues. The CDR3 DNA reads as TGTGCCAGTAGTATTAGCGGGGATACCTACGAGCAGTACTTC. The encoded protein is CASSISGDTYEQYF.

Only one count was recorded for this clone. V and J are TRBV14 and TRBJ1-1; 10 bases align to TRBD1. J was trimmed by 5 bases and V by 4 bases; bases with no gene match: 4. There are 14 residues in the CDR3. Germline V lookup: CDR1 SGHDN, CDR2 FVKESK. CDR3 nucleotides: TGTGCCAGCAGCCTTCGGACAGGGGGAACTGAAGCTTTCTTT. Protein product: CASSLRTGGTEAFF.

This chain uses TRBV27 with TRBJ1-4; a weak D match, TRBD1 (5 bases). Germline V gene lookup returns CDR1 MNHEY and CDR2 SMNVEV (reference sequence). Trimming pared 3 bases from V and 8 bases from J, leaving 13 bases between. The CDR3 has 14 residues. CDR3 in DNA: TGTGCCAGCAGTTTCGGGCGGCAGGGAGAAAAACTGTTTTTT. Translation: CASSFGRQGEKLFF. The full variable domain, in which reference TRBV27 and TRBJ1-4 provide the parts outside the CDR3, is EAQVTQNPRYLITVTGKKLTVTCSQNMNHEYMSWYRQDPGLGLRQIYYSMNVEVTDKGDVPEGYKVSRKEKRNFPLILESPSPNQTSLYFCASSFGRQGEKLFFGSGTQLSVL.

The V gene is TRBV20-1, the J gene TRBJ1-1, with 7 bases matching TRBD1. CDR3 length: 11 amino acids. Germline V gene data show CDR1 as DFQATT and CDR2 as SNEGSKA (reference sequence). J lost 8 bases, V lost 5 bases, and 5 bases had no gene match. The CDR3 spells CSAATGAEAFF. In nucleotides, the CDR3 is TGCAGTGCTGCCACAGGGGCCGAAGCTTTCTTT.

The genes are TRBV23-1 and TRBJ2-7; 10 bases map to TRBD1. TRBV23-1 is marked as an open reading frame, function uncertain. The V gene end was trimmed by 7 bases and the J gene end by 5 bases; junction bases not matched to a gene: 5. The CDR3 runs 13 residues. CDR3 in DNA: TGCGCCAGCACTAGACAGGGGGCCCACGAGCAGTACTTC. It codes for CASTRQGAHEQYF.

The genes are TRBV4-2 and TRBJ2-1, with a possible D match to TRBD2 (6 bases). Germline CDR1 LGHNA, CDR2 YNFKEQ. The V end was cut by 0 bases, the J end by 12 bases, with 15 bases between. The CDR3 has 14 amino acids. The CDR3 nucleotides read TGTGCCAGCAGCCAAGATACTAGCAGCCCAGGGCAGTTCTTC. Residues: CASSQDTSSPGQFF.

The chain links TRBV19 to TRBJ2-2, with 8 bases lining up with TRBD1. J gave up 3 bases and V 4 bases, and 7 bases lay outside the gene matches. Per the germline V gene, CDR1 is LNHDA and CDR2 is SQIVND (reference sequence). The CDR3 spans 16 residues. The CDR3 region is CASSTPRTGYTGELFF. The CDR3 DNA sequence: TGTGCCAGTAGTACCCCCCGGACAGGGTACACCGGGGAGCTGTTTTTT. The whole variable domain, filled in from reference TRBV19 and TRBJ2-2, reads DGGITQSPKYLFRKEGQNVTLSCEQNLNHDAMYWYRQDPGQGLRLIYYSQIVNDFQKGDIAEGYSVSREKKESFPLTVTSAQKNPTAFYLCASSTPRTGYTGELFFGEGSRLTVL.

V usage is TRBV5-1 and J usage is TRBJ2-5; TRBD2 agrees at 11 bases. The CDR3 length is 14 residues. Germline trimming cut 4 bases from V and 4 bases from J; bases unmatched to any gene: 3. Germline CDR1 and CDR2: SGHRS and YFSETQ. The CDR3 region is CASSPGTSGETQYF. Written as DNA, the CDR3 is TGCGCCAGCAGCCCGGGGACTAGCGGAGAGACCCAGTACTTC. The whole variable domain, filled in from reference TRBV5-1 and TRBJ2-5, reads KAGVTQTPRYLIKTRGQQVTLSCSPISGHRSVSWYQQTPGQGLQFLFEYFSETQRNKGNFPGRFSGRQFSNSRSEMNVSTLELGDSALYLCASSPGTSGETQYFGPGTRLLVL.

J is TRBJ1-5 and V is TRBV19; D ambiguous. The V gene's germline CDR1 is LNHDA and CDR2 SQIVND (reference sequence). This CDR3 is built from 13 residues. V lost 7 bases to trimming and J lost 4 bases, with 11 bases between them. Here the CDR3 DNA reads TGTGCCAGTACCGACACCCTTAATCAGCCCCAGCATTTT. Residues: CASTDTLNQPQHF.

The V call is TRBV4-2, the J call TRBJ1-4, with 7 bases lining up with TRBD1. The germline CDR1 and CDR2 sequences are LGHNA and YNFKEQ. The CDR3 has 17 amino acids. J lost 1 base, V lost 4 bases, and 9 bases had no gene match. The CDR3, as DNA: TGTGCCAGCAGCCCTAGTGACAGGGCGCAAACTAATGAAAAACTGTTTTTT. Translating it yields CASSPSDRAQTNEKLFF.

The chain uses TRBV7-2 and TRBJ1-1; no clear D. V was shortened by 4 bases and J by 3 bases, with 21 bases between the two germline ends. The CDR3 has 17 residues. Looked up from germline, CDR1 is SGHTA and CDR2 is FQGNSA. DNA of the CDR3: TGTGCCAGCAGCTCACATAGAATGGGCCGGCGACACACTGAAGCTTTCTTT. It yields the protein CASSSHRMGRRHTEAFF.

This clone came up once. The rearrangement uses TRBV28 and TRBJ1-5, with 9 bases that match TRBD1. Germline V gives CDR1 MDHEN, CDR2 SYDVKM. With V trimmed by 4 bases and J by 5 bases, 12 bases remained unmatched. The length of the CDR3 is 17 residues. The CDR3 bases are TGTGCCAGCAGTTCCGGAGGGTCCCGGGACAGGGATCAGCCCCAGCATTTT. This sequence encodes CASSSGGSRDRDQPQHF.